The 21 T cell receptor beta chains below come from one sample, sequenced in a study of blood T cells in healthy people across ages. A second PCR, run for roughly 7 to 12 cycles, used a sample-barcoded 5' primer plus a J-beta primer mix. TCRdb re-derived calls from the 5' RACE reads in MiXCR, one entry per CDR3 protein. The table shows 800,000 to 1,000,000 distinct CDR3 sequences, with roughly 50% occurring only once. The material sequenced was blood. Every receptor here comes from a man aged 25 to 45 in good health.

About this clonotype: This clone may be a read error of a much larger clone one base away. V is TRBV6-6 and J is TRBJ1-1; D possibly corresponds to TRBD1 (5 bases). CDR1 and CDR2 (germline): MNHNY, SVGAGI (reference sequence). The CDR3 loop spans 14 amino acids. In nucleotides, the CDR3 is TGTGCCGGCAGTTACTCCCCAGGGTGGACTGAAGCTTTCTTT. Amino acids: CAGSYSPGWTEAFF.

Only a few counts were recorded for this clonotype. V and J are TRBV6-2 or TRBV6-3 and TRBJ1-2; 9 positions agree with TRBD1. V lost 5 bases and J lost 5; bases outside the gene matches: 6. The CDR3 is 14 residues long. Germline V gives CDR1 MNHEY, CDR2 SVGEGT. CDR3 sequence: CASSDPGQGYGYTF. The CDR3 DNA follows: TGTGCCAGCAGTGACCCCGGACAGGGGTATGGCTACACCTTC.

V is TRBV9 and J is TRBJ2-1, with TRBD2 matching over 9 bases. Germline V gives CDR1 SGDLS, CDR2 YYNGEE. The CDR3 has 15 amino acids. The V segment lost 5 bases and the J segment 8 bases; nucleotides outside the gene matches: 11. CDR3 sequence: CASRTTSGLLDEQFF. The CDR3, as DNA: TGTGCCAGCAGAACTACTAGCGGGCTTCTGGATGAGCAGTTCTTC. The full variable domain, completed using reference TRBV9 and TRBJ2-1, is DSGVTQTPKHLITATGQRVTLRCSPRSGDLSVYWYQQSLDQGLQFLIQYYNGEERAKGNILERFSAQQFPDLHSELNLSSLELGDSALYFCASRTTSGLLDEQFFGPGTRLTVL.

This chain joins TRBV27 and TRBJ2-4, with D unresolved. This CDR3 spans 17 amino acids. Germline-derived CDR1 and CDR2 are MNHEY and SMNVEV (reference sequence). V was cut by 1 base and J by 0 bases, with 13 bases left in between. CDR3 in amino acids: CASSLLPPEVAKNIQYF. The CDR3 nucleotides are TGTGCCAGCAGTTTATTGCCCCCCGAGGTAGCCAAAAACATTCAGTACTTC.

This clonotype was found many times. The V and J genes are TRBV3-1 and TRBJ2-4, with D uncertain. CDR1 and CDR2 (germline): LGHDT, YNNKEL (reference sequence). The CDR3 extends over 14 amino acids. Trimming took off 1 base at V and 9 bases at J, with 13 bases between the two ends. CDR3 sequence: CASSQADRAPIQYF. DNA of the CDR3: TGTGCCAGCAGCCAAGCGGATCGGGCCCCCATTCAGTACTTC.

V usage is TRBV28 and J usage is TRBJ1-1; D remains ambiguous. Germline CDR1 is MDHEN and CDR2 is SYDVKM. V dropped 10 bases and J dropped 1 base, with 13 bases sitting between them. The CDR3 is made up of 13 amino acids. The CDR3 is CAISGSKNTEAFF. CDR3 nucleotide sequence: TGTGCCATCTCCGGGTCAAAGAACACTGAAGCTTTCTTT. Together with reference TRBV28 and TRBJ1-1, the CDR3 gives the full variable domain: DVKVTQSSRYLVKRTGEKVFLECVQDMDHENMFWYRQDPGLGLRLIYFSYDVKMKEKGDIPEGYSVSREKKERFSLILESASTNQTSMYLCAISGSKNTEAFFGQGTRLTVV.

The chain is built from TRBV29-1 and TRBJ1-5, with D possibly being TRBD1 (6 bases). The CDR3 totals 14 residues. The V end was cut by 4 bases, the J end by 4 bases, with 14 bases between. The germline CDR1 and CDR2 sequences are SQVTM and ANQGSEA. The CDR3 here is CSVGPAQGNQPQHF. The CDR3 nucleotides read TGCAGCGTTGGGCCCGCCCAGGGGAATCAGCCCCAGCATTTT.

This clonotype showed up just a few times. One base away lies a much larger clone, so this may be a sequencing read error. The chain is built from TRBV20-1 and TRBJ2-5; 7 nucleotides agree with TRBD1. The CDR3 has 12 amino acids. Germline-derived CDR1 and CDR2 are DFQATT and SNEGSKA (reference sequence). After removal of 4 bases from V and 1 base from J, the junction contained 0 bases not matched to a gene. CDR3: CSATGGQETQYF. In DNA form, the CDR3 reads TGCAGTGCTACAGGGGGCCAAGAGACCCAGTACTTC.

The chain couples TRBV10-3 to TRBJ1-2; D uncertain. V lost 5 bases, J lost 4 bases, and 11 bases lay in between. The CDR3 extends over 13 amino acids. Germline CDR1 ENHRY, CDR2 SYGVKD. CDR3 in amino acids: CAISKPDVYGYTF. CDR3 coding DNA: TGTGCCATCAGTAAACCAGACGTCTATGGCTACACCTTC.

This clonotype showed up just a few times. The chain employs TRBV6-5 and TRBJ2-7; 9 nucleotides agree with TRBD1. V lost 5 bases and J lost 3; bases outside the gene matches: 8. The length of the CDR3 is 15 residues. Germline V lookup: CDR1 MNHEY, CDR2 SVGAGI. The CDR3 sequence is CASSHRDRVDYEQYF. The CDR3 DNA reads TGTGCCAGCAGTCACCGGGACAGGGTTGACTACGAGCAGTACTTC.

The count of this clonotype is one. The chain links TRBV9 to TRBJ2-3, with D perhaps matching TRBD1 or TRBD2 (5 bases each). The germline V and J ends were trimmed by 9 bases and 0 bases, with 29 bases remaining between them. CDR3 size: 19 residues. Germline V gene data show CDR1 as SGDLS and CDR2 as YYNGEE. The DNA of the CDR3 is TGTGCCACCTCCCCAAGAGGGGCAGGCGAAGACCCTAGCACAGATACGCAGTATTTT. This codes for CATSPRGAGEDPSTDTQYF.

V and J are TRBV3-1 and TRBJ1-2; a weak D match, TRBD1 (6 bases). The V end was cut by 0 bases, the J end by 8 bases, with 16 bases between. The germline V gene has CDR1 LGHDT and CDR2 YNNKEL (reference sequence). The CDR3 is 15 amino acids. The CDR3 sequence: CASSQDHQGNGGYTF. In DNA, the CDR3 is TGTGCCAGCAGCCAAGATCATCAGGGGAATGGGGGCTACACCTTC.

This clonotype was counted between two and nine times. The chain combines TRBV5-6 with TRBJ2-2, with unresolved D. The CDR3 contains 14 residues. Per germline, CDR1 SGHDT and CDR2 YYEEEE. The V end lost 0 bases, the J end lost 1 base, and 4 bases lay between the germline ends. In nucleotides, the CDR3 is TGTGCCAGCAGCTTGGTCAGGAACACCGGGGAGCTGTTTTTT. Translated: CASSLVRNTGELFF.

The CDR3: CASSYEGGRTNYGYTF. Written as DNA, the CDR3 is TGTGCCAGCAGTTACGAAGGTGGTAGAACTAACTATGGCTACACCTTC. The rearrangement uses TRBV6-5 and TRBJ1-2; D uncertain. V dropped 2 bases and J dropped 0 bases, with 13 bases sitting between them. This CDR3 contains 16 residues. CDR1 and CDR2 from the germline V gene are MNHEY and SVGAGI.

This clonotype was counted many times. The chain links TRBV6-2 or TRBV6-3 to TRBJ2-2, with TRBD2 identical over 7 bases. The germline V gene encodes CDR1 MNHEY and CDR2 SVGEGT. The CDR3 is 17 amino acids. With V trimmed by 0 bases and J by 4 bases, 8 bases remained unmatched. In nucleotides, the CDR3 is TGTGCCAGCAGTTACTCCTCGACTAGCCCGGTCACCGGGGAGCTGTTTTTT. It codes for CASSYSSTSPVTGELFF.

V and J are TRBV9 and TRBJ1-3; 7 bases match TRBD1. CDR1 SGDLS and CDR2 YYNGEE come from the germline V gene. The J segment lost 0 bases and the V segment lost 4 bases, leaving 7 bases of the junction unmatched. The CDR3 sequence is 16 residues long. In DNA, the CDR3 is TGTGCCAGCAGCTCCGGACAGGATCTCTCTGGAAACACCATATATTTT. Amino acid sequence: CASSSGQDLSGNTIYF. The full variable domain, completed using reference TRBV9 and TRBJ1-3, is DSGVTQTPKHLITATGQRVTLRCSPRSGDLSVYWYQQSLDQGLQFLIQYYNGEERAKGNILERFSAQQFPDLHSELNLSSLELGDSALYFCASSSGQDLSGNTIYFGEGSWLTVV.

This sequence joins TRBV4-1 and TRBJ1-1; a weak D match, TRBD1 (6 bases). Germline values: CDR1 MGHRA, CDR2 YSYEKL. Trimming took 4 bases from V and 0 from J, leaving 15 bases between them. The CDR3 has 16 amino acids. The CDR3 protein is CASSPPDRLMNTEAFF. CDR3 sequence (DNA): TGCGCCAGCAGCCCGCCGGACAGACTGATGAACACTGAAGCTTTCTTT.

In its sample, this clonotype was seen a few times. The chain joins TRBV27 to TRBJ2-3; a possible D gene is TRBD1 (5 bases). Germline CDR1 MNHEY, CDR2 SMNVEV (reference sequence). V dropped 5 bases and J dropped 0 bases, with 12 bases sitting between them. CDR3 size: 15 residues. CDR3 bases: TGTGCCAGCAGTCCGAAAGGGGCGAGCACAGATACGCAGTATTTT. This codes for CASSPKGASTDTQYF.

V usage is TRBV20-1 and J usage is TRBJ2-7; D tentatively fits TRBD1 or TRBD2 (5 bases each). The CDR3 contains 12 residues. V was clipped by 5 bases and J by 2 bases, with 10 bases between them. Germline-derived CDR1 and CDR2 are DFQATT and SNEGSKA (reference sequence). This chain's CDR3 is CSAWDPTYEQYF. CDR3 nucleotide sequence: TGCAGTGCTTGGGACCCTACCTACGAGCAGTACTTC.

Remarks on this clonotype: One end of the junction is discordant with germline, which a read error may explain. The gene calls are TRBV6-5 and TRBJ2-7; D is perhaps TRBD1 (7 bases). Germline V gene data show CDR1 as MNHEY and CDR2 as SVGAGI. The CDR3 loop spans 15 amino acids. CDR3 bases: TGTGCCAGCAGTGTCCCCAGGGGGGTCGGGTACGGGCAGTACTTC. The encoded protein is CASSVPRGVGYGQYF.

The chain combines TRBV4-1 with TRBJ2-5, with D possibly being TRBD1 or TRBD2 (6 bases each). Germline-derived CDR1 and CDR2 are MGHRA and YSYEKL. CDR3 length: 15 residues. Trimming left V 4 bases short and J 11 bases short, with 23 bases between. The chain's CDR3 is CASSREVRGAEEQYF. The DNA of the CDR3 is TGCGCCAGCAGCCGCGAAGTGAGGGGGGCAGAGGAGCAGTACTTC.